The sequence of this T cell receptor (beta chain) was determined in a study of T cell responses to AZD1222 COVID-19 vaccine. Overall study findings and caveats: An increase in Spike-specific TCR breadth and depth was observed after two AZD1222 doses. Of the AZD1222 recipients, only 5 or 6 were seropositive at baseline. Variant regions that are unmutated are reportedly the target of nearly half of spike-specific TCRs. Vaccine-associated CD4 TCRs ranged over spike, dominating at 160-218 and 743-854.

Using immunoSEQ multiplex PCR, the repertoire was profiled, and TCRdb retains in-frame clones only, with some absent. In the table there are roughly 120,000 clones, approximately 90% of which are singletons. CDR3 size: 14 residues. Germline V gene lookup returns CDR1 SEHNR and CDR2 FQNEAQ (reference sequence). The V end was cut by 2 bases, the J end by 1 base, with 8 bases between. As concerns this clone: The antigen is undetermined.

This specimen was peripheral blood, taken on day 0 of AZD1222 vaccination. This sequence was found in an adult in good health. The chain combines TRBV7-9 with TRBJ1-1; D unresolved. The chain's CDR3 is CASSLRRTNTEAFF. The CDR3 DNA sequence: TGTGCCAGCAGCTTACGTAGAACGAACACTGAAGCTTTCTTT.